What follows are 30 T cell receptor beta chains derived from one specimen sequenced in a study of blood T cell repertoires in COVID-19. TCRdb's table, derived via immunoSEQ multiplex PCR, lists solely in-frame clones and lacks some. The sample lists about 84,000 clones, about 83% occurring once. Specimen: peripheral blood. All receptors come from a woman older than 75 with acute or convalescent COVID-19.

The genes are TRBV19 and TRBJ2-7, with 9 bases fitting TRBD1. Germline CDR1 reads LNHDA; CDR2 reads SQIVND (reference sequence). V shed 6 bases and J 5 bases; nucleotides not matched to a gene: 8. This CDR3 is built from 14 residues. The CDR3 DNA reads as TGTGCCAGTAGCGATGGGACAGGGTACCACGAGCAGTACTTC. The encoded protein is CASSDGTGYHEQYF.

The chain combines TRBV24-1 with TRBJ2-5, with a possible D match to TRBD1 (6 bases). CDR3 length: 14 residues. The V and J ends lost 5 bases and 2 bases respectively, with 11 bases between them. Germline CDR1 KGHDR, CDR2 SFDVKD. Here the CDR3 reads CATSGRDKQETQYF. The CDR3 DNA is TGTGCCACCAGTGGCCGGGACAAACAAGAGACCCAGTACTTC.

The chain uses TRBV18 and TRBJ1-5; TRBD1 might be the D (6 bases). Germline loops: CDR1 KGHSH, CDR2 LQKENI. Trimming stripped 6 bases from V and 0 bases from J, with 15 bases between. The CDR3 is 16 amino acids. The CDR3 nucleotides are TGTGCCAGCTCCAAAGGGACACCCAATAGCAATCAGCCCCAGCATTTT. Translation gives CASSKGTPNSNQPQHF.

This clone was recorded a few times. This rearrangement joins TRBV7-9 to TRBJ2-2, with D tentatively TRBD2 (5 bases). Trimming removed 0 bases from V and 5 bases from J, with 7 bases in between. The CDR3 consists of 14 residues. In germline, CDR1 is SEHNR, CDR2 FQNEAQ (reference sequence). As DNA, the CDR3 is TGTGCCAGCAGCTTAGCCCCGGGAACCGGGGAGCTGTTTTTT. Amino acids: CASSLAPGTGELFF.

The V call is TRBV6-5, the J call TRBJ2-5; 7 bases agree with TRBD1. CDR1 and CDR2 (germline): MNHEY, SVGAGI. J gave up 5 bases and V 2 bases, and 2 bases lay outside the gene matches. This CDR3 is built from 13 residues. Here the CDR3 DNA reads TGTGCCAGCAGTTACGGACAGGACGAGACCCAGTACTTC. Encoded protein: CASSYGQDETQYF.

The chain uses TRBV3-1 (or the pseudogene TRBV3-2) and TRBJ2-5; D is undetermined. The CDR3 runs to 14 residues. V dropped 2 bases and J dropped 7 bases, with 14 bases sitting between them. The germline CDR1 and CDR2 sequences are LGHDT and YNNKEL (reference sequence). The chain's CDR3 is CASSQMRSSGTQYF. The DNA of the CDR3 is TGTGCCAGCAGCCAAATGCGGAGTAGTGGGACCCAGTACTTC.

V and J are TRBV5-1 and TRBJ1-1, with 9 bases that match TRBD1. The CDR3 loop spans 14 amino acids. V shed 3 bases and J 5 bases; nucleotides not matched to a gene: 5. Per the germline V gene, CDR1 is SGHRS and CDR2 is YFSETQ. As DNA, the CDR3 is TGCGCCAGCAGCTCGACAGGGGGGCGGACTGAAGCTTTCTTT. This sequence encodes CASSSTGGRTEAFF.

The chain joins TRBV20-1 to TRBJ2-7, with a tentative D call TRBD2 (6 bases). V dropped 3 bases and J dropped 3 bases, with 12 bases sitting between them. Germline CDR1 is DFQATT and CDR2 is SNEGSKA (reference sequence). The length of the CDR3 is 13 residues. CDR3 residues: CSASGNSGYEQYF. In DNA form, the CDR3 reads TGCAGTGCTAGTGGAAATAGCGGCTACGAGCAGTACTTC.

This clone was picked up one time. This rearrangement joins TRBV3-1 (or the pseudogene TRBV3-2) to TRBJ2-2; possibly TRBD2 for D (6 bases). CDR1 is LGHDT, CDR2 YNNKEL, per germline (reference sequence). This CDR3 is 12 amino acids long. V lost 4 bases and J 11 bases, leaving 11 bases between the germline ends. CDR3 in DNA: TGTGCCAGCAGCCCAGGGACTCATGAGCTGTTTTTT. Encoded protein: CASSPGTHELFF.

The rearrangement joins TRBV29-1 to TRBJ2-1, with 8 positions matching TRBD1. The CDR3 extends over 13 amino acids. J gave up 5 bases and V 7 bases, and 7 bases lay outside the gene matches. Germline V gene lookup returns CDR1 SQVTM and CDR2 ANQGSEA. DNA of the CDR3: TGCAGCGGCTCAGGACAGGGCGACAATGAGCAGTTCTTC. Amino acids: CSGSGQGDNEQFF.

In DNA form, the CDR3 reads TGTGCCAGCAGTGTAAATACCGGGACGGAGGGTGAGCAGTTCTTC. Translated: CASSVNTGTEGEQFF. The chain uses TRBV6-6 and TRBJ2-1; D may be TRBD2 (6 bases). Germline CDR1 is MNHNY and CDR2 is SVGAGI (reference sequence). With 5 bases removed from V and 9 bases from J, the gap between germline ends came to 20 bases. The CDR3 covers 15 residues.

This chain connects TRBV19 to TRBJ2-7, with D perhaps matching TRBD1 (6 bases). CDR3 length equals 14 residues. Trimming removed 4 bases from V and 4 bases from J, with 14 bases in between. From germline, CDR1 is LNHDA and CDR2 SQIVND (reference sequence). DNA of the CDR3: TGTGCCAGTAGTACCGCCACAGGGAGATACGAGCAGTACTTC. Its protein product is CASSTATGRYEQYF.

This chain uses TRBV5-1 with TRBJ2-1; 13 bases map to TRBD2. The ends lost 8 bases at V and 8 bases at J; junction bases unmatched: 10. The CDR3 is 15 residues long. CDR1 and CDR2 (germline): SGHRS, YFSETQ. CDR3 nucleotide sequence: TGCGCCAGTGCCCGGACTAGCGGGAGTAGAGATGAGCAGTTCTTC. The encoded protein is CASARTSGSRDEQFF.

This clone was seen more than once but under ten times. This chain connects TRBV24-1 to TRBJ2-1; TRBD2 matches at 14 bases. The CDR3 contains 18 residues. Unmatched junction bases numbered 5, after V lost 4 bases and J lost 1 base. Germline V CDR1 and CDR2: KGHDR, SFDVKD. In DNA form, the CDR3 reads TGTGCCACCAGTGACGGGACTAGCGGGAGCCTGTCCTACAATGAGCAGTTCTTC. As protein: CATSDGTSGSLSYNEQFF.

This chain connects TRBV6-6 to TRBJ1-5, with D perhaps TRBD1 (5 bases). This CDR3 is built from 14 residues. Deletions cut 3 bases from V and 7 bases from J, with 13 bases between. The germline gives CDR1 MNHNY, CDR2 SVGAGI (reference sequence). The CDR3 DNA follows: TGTGCCAGCAGTTATCCCAGGGATAGACAGCCCCAGCATTTT. Amino acid sequence: CASSYPRDRQPQHF.

The chain is built from TRBV20-1 and TRBJ2-2; D might be TRBD1 (5 bases). CDR3 size: 11 residues. Germline V gene sequence: CDR1 DFQATT, CDR2 SNEGSKA (reference sequence). Trimming removed 5 bases at V and 5 bases at J, with 6 bases between. CDR3 protein: CSAGATGELFF. The CDR3 DNA is TGCAGTGCTGGGGCGACCGGGGAGCTGTTTTTT.

This clone has only one observation. V and J are TRBV2 and TRBJ2-1, with 8 bases lining up with TRBD2. Trimming removed 4 bases from V and 0 bases from J; junction bases left unmatched: 2. Germline V gene sequence: CDR1 SNHLY, CDR2 FYNNEI. The CDR3 is 15 residues long. The CDR3 DNA reads TGTGCCAGCAGTGTGGGGACTAGCTCCTACAATGAGCAGTTCTTC. It translates to CASSVGTSSYNEQFF. Using reference TRBV2 and TRBJ2-1 for the parts outside the CDR3, the full variable domain is EPEVTQTPSHQVTQMGQEVILRCVPISNHLYFYWYRQILGQKVEFLVSFYNNEISEKSEIFDDQFSVERPDGSNFTLKIRSTKLEDSAMYFCASSVGTSSYNEQFFGPGTRLTVL.

The chain is built from TRBV5-4 and TRBJ1-4; 10 bases align to TRBD1. The V gene end was trimmed by 4 bases and the J gene end by 7 bases; junction bases not matched to a gene: 7. CDR1 and CDR2 from the germline V gene are SGHNT and YYREEE (reference sequence). The CDR3 sequence is 15 residues long. The CDR3 DNA follows: TGTGCCAGCAGCGGGGACAGGGGCCCGTCTGAAAAACTGTTTTTT. It codes for CASSGDRGPSEKLFF.

This sequence joins TRBV5-1 and TRBJ2-7; 11 bases align to TRBD2. This CDR3 contains 16 residues. V was pared by 0 bases and J by 2 bases, with 4 bases of the junction left unmatched. Germline V gene data show CDR1 as SGHRS and CDR2 as YFSETQ. For the CDR3, the DNA is TGCGCCAGCAGCTTGGTTAGCGGGAGGGGGGCCTACGAGCAGTACTTC. It is translated as CASSLVSGRGAYEQYF.

The chain links TRBV4-1 to TRBJ2-4; the match to TRBD2 covers 11 bases. This CDR3 is built from 16 residues. Germline values: CDR1 MGHRA, CDR2 YSYEKL. After removal of 1 base from V and 7 bases from J, the junction contained 6 bases not matched to a gene. The CDR3 reads CASSQGLAGGWNIQYF. CDR3 DNA: TGCGCCAGCAGCCAAGGGTTAGCGGGAGGGTGGAACATTCAGTACTTC.

The chain joins TRBV27 to TRBJ2-7; 8 positions match TRBD1. The CDR3 contains 15 residues. The germline V gene encodes CDR1 MNHEY and CDR2 SMNVEV (reference sequence). V shed 6 bases, J shed 2 bases, and the junction held 9 bases outside the gene matches. The CDR3: CASSRQGFKTYEQYF. DNA of the CDR3: TGTGCCAGCAGCCGACAGGGGTTCAAGACCTACGAGCAGTACTTC.

This clone was detected a few times. The chain couples TRBV30 to TRBJ2-2; 7 bases agree with TRBD1. V lost 2 bases, J lost 3 bases, and 3 bases stayed unmatched. This CDR3 has 14 residues. The germline V gene encodes CDR1 GTSNPN and CDR2 SVGIG (reference sequence). CDR3 DNA sequence: TGTGCCTGGAGTCCCAGGGGGTACACCGGGGAGCTGTTTTTT. Its translation: CAWSPRGYTGELFF.

The V and J genes are TRBV7-2 and TRBJ2-7; 11 nucleotides agree with TRBD2. CDR3 length equals 16 residues. Trimming took 5 bases from V and 4 from J; bases not matched to a gene: 10. Looked up from germline, CDR1 is SGHTA and CDR2 is FQGNSA. This CDR3 is CASSARVAGGPYEQYF. The CDR3 coding sequence is TGTGCCAGCAGCGCCCGGGTAGCGGGAGGGCCGTACGAGCAGTACTTC.

The chain carries TRBV18 and TRBJ1-1; the match to TRBD1 covers 12 bases. The length of the CDR3 is 15 residues. In germline, CDR1 is KGHSH, CDR2 LQKENI. J gave up 4 bases and V 6 bases, and 6 bases lay outside the gene matches. The CDR3, as DNA: TGTGCCAGCTCGGGACAGGGGGCGCTTCTCACTGAAGCTTTCTTT. Its protein product is CASSGQGALLTEAFF.

This chain uses TRBV5-1 with TRBJ1-1, with TRBD1 matching 8 bases. Germline CDR1 SGHRS, CDR2 YFSETQ. The CDR3 contains 15 residues. With V trimmed by 4 bases and J by 0 bases, 5 bases remained unmatched. The CDR3 bases are TGCGCCAGCAGCCTTACGACAGGGGTGAACACTGAAGCTTTCTTT. Translating it yields CASSLTTGVNTEAFF.

This chain links TRBV19 with TRBJ2-2, with 11 bases fitting TRBD1. J was trimmed by 2 bases and V by 3 bases; bases with no gene match: 2. Germline assignment: CDR1 LNHDA and CDR2 SQIVND (reference sequence). The CDR3 spans 16 residues. The chain's CDR3 is CASSIGQGANTGELFF. The CDR3 DNA reads as TGTGCCAGTAGTATCGGACAGGGGGCTAACACCGGGGAGCTGTTTTTT.

In DNA, the CDR3 is TGTGCCAGCAGTTTATGGGGTAGCGGGACCCTCGGGGAGACCCAGTACTTC. Residues: CASSLWGSGTLGETQYF. The V gene is TRBV28, the J gene TRBJ2-5, with 8 bases identical to TRBD2. Germline CDR1 MDHEN, CDR2 SYDVKM. V shed 0 bases, J shed 5 bases, and the junction held 11 bases outside the gene matches. The CDR3 loop spans 17 amino acids.

The chain employs TRBV21-1 and TRBJ2-4; TRBD2 reflects the table's D call only, with no check against the DNA. TRBV21-1 is a recognized pseudogene. The CDR3 runs to 15 residues. The CDR3 loop reads CASSPMEDGKNIQYF. The CDR3 DNA reads as TGTGCCAGCAGCCCAATGGAGGACGGCAAAAACATTCAGTACTTC.

The CDR3 coding sequence is TGTGCCAGCAGTCCCACGGCACGGCGGTCCACTGAAGCTTTCTTT. Its protein is CASSPTARRSTEAFF. This chain connects TRBV7-3 to TRBJ1-1; D remains ambiguous. CDR3 size: 15 residues. The V end lost 6 bases, the J end lost 4 bases, and 18 bases lay between the germline ends. In germline, CDR1 is SGHTA, CDR2 FQGTGA. Together with reference TRBV7-3 and TRBJ1-1, the CDR3 gives the full variable domain: GAGVSQTPSNKVTEKGKYVELRCDPISGHTALYWYRQSLGQGPEFLIYFQGTGAADDSGLPNDRFFAVRPEGSVSTLKIQRTERGDSAVYLCASSPTARRSTEAFFGQGTRLTVV.

The rearrangement joins TRBV6-5 to TRBJ1-4, with D possibly TRBD1 on 6 matching bases. Germline lookup yields CDR1 MNHEY and CDR2 SVGAGI. V dropped 8 bases and J dropped 4 bases, with 17 bases sitting between them. There are 15 residues in the CDR3. In nucleotides, the CDR3 is TGTGCCAGCCTTCCCGGGGGGGGCGGTAATGAAAAACTGTTTTTT. Encoded protein: CASLPGGGGNEKLFF.